The 28 T cell receptor beta chains reported below all come from one sample, sequenced in a study of shared clonotypes between healthy human individuals. CD45RO negativity and positive selection for CCR7 defined naive CD8 cells, a population that excluded terminally differentiated effector memory CD45RA+ cells. Profiling relied on immunoSEQ multiplex PCR, and the TCRdb table lists in-frame clones only, not all of them. The sample holds some 800,000 clones, about 91% seen once. The sample was naive CD8+ T cells sorted from blood. Every receptor here comes from a man under 40 in good health.

CDR3 bases: TGCGCCAGCAGCCAAGACGGAGGGCGTTGGGGCGAGCAGTACTTC. Translating gives CASSQDGGRWGEQYF. The rearrangement uses TRBV4-1 and TRBJ2-7; a possible D gene is TRBD2 (6 bases). The germline V gene has CDR1 MGHRA and CDR2 YSYEKL. The CDR3 is 15 residues long. Trimming removed 0 bases at V and 6 bases at J, with 15 bases between.

About this clone itself: This CDR3 is also generated by other DNA sequences in the sample. The gene calls are TRBV7-2 and TRBJ2-1; no definite D call. V was cut by 5 bases and J by 6 bases, with 8 bases left in between. The CDR3 is made up of 12 amino acids. CDR1 and CDR2 (germline): SGHTA, FQGNSA. DNA of the CDR3: TGTGCCAGCAGCCCGACTGGCAATGAGCAGTTCTTC. Protein sequence: CASSPTGNEQFF.

The J gene is TRBJ2-1, the V gene TRBV7-9; D remains ambiguous. V gave up 4 bases and J gave up 7 bases, with 20 bases separating them. This CDR3 is built from 16 residues. CDR1 and CDR2 (germline): SEHNR, FQNEAQ (reference sequence). This CDR3 is CASSSRPLLGSNEQFF. CDR3 nucleotides: TGTGCCAGCAGCTCGCGTCCCCTCCTTGGCTCTAATGAGCAGTTCTTC.

V usage is TRBV11-2 and J usage is TRBJ2-7; D might be TRBD1 (6 bases). Germline lookup yields CDR1 SGHAT and CDR2 FQNNGV. The CDR3 contains 15 residues. Trimming pared 0 bases from V and 3 bases from J, leaving 12 bases between. In DNA form, the CDR3 reads TGTGCCAGCAGCTTAGAGGGGGCCCCGCGCTACGAGCAGTACTTC. This sequence encodes CASSLEGAPRYEQYF.

The rearrangement joins TRBV11-2 to TRBJ2-7, with TRBD2 as a possible D gene (6 bases). The CDR3 is 13 residues long. From germline, CDR1 is SGHAT and CDR2 FQNNGV. The V end lost 1 base, the J end lost 6 bases, and 10 bases lay between the germline ends. The CDR3 DNA sequence: TGTGCCAGCAGCTTAGTGGGGGGACGCGAGCAGTACTTC. Protein: CASSLVGGREQYF.

Concerning this clone: Other DNA sequences in the sample encode the same CDR3. The chain is built from TRBV2 and TRBJ1-1; D is perhaps TRBD1 (5 bases). Trimming pared 6 bases from V and 1 base from J, leaving 9 bases between. The germline V gene encodes CDR1 SNHLY and CDR2 FYNNEI. The CDR3 consists of 13 residues. The CDR3 region is CASRGEGNTEAFF. The DNA of the CDR3 is TGTGCCAGCAGAGGGGAGGGGAACACTGAAGCTTTCTTT. The full variable domain, with the rest looked up from reference TRBV2 and TRBJ1-1, is EPEVTQTPSHQVTQMGQEVILRCVPISNHLYFYWYRQILGQKVEFLVSFYNNEISEKSEIFDDQFSVERPDGSNFTLKIRSTKLEDSAMYFCASRGEGNTEAFFGQGTRLTVV.

This sequence joins TRBV9 and TRBJ2-1; 8 bases line up with TRBD2. The CDR3 totals 16 residues. The trim removed 3 bases at V and 7 bases at J, leaving 12 bases unmatched. The germline V gene has CDR1 SGDLS and CDR2 YYNGEE. CDR3 bases: TGTGCCAGCAGCGGACTCTTAGCGGGGAGAAGGAATGAGCAGTTCTTC. It translates to CASSGLLAGRRNEQFF.

V usage is TRBV7-9 and J usage is TRBJ2-1; a weak D match, TRBD1 (5 bases). This CDR3 spans 17 amino acids. Germline CDR1 and CDR2: SEHNR and FQNEAQ (reference sequence). V lost 5 bases to trimming and J lost 5 bases, with 22 bases between them. CDR3 amino acids: CASSPKGVPADNNEQFF. The CDR3 region has the DNA TGTGCCAGCAGCCCAAAAGGGGTCCCAGCAGACAACAATGAGCAGTTCTTC.

This clone appeared once. V gene TRBV19 combines with J gene TRBJ1-5; no clear D gene. Germline lookup yields CDR1 LNHDA and CDR2 SQIVND (reference sequence). The CDR3 loop spans 16 amino acids. V lost 4 bases, J lost 5 bases, and 18 bases lay in between. The CDR3 nucleotides are TGTGCCAGTAGTAGCTCTGGGGAAGGGTTAGATCAGCCCCAGCATTTT. Translation: CASSSSGEGLDQPQHF.

V gene TRBV5-6 combines with J gene TRBJ2-1; no clear D gene. The ends were cut back, 1 base at V and 6 bases at J, with 20 bases in the middle. Germline V lookup: CDR1 SGHDT, CDR2 YYEEEE. This CDR3 region has 17 residues. DNA for the CDR3: TGTGCCAGCAGCTTGCATCGACGATCTTTAATTATCAATGAGCAGTTCTTC. Its translation is CASSLHRRSLIINEQFF.

The V gene is TRBV2, the J gene TRBJ2-7; D remains ambiguous. Deletions cut 10 bases from V and 0 bases from J, with 13 bases between. Germline-derived CDR1 and CDR2 are SNHLY and FYNNEI. The CDR3 runs to 13 residues. The CDR3 here is CATLSGHSYEQYF. CDR3 in DNA: TGTGCCACCCTATCCGGGCACTCCTACGAGCAGTACTTC.

V is TRBV5-4 and J is TRBJ2-7, with D uncertain. V lost 2 bases and J lost 2, with 11 bases in between. The CDR3 length is 14 residues. Germline V CDR1 and CDR2: SGHNT, YYREEE (reference sequence). The CDR3 protein is CASSLPGNPYEQYF. The CDR3 coding sequence is TGTGCCAGCAGCTTACCTGGGAACCCCTACGAGCAGTACTTC.

V is TRBV5-4 and J is TRBJ1-5; tentatively, D is TRBD1 (5 bases). Germline-derived CDR1 and CDR2 are SGHNT and YYREEE (reference sequence). The V end was cut by 3 bases, the J end by 2 bases, with 6 bases between. This CDR3 region has 13 residues. The CDR3 protein is CASSSGGNQPQHF. DNA of the CDR3: TGTGCCAGCAGCTCGGGGGGCAATCAGCCCCAGCATTTT.

The chain couples TRBV27 to TRBJ2-7; D uncertain. Looked up from germline, CDR1 is MNHEY and CDR2 is SMNVEV (reference sequence). Trimming removed 1 base from V and 3 bases from J, with 10 bases in between. The CDR3 totals 14 residues. CDR3 sequence (DNA): TGTGCCAGCAGTTTATATGGCGAGCTCTACGAGCAGTACTTC. Amino acids: CASSLYGELYEQYF.

This clone was detected once. The V call is TRBV27, the J call TRBJ1-1; a possible D gene is TRBD1 (6 bases). Germline assignment: CDR1 MNHEY and CDR2 SMNVEV (reference sequence). The V end was cut by 7 bases, the J end by 2 bases, with 17 bases between. CDR3 length equals 15 residues. The CDR3 region is CASKQAGGGNTEAFF. The CDR3 bases are TGTGCCAGCAAACAGGCCGGAGGGGGAAACACTGAAGCTTTCTTT.

The chain has TRBV7-2 and TRBJ2-1; D not certain. The CDR3 sequence is 12 residues long. Germline CDR1 SGHTA, CDR2 FQGNSA. Trimming left V 6 bases short and J 7 bases short, with 10 bases between. The CDR3 reads CASRSGANEQFF. The CDR3 coding sequence is TGTGCCAGCAGATCGGGTGCAAATGAGCAGTTCTTC.

The V and J genes are TRBV27 and TRBJ2-5; D is possibly TRBD2 (7 bases). This CDR3 region has 16 residues. Trimming stripped 3 bases from V and 5 bases from J, with 19 bases between. Germline CDR1 MNHEY, CDR2 SMNVEV (reference sequence). The CDR3 DNA follows: TGTGCCAGCAGTTTGATAGGGGGAGGGCCTTTGGAGACCCAGTACTTC. Its translation is CASSLIGGGPLETQYF.

V is TRBV6-1 and J is TRBJ2-1; weak D call: TRBD1 (5 bases). The CDR3 spans 12 residues. Between the trimmed V and J ends, which lost 5 bases and 7 bases, there was a span of 9 bases. Germline CDR1 and CDR2: MNHNS and SASEGT. This CDR3 is CASSMGRNEQFF. The CDR3 bases are TGTGCCAGCAGTATGGGGCGGAATGAGCAGTTCTTC.

The chain links TRBV5-1 to TRBJ2-1; 10 bases fit TRBD1. Germline CDR1 and CDR2: SGHRS and YFSETQ. With V trimmed by 4 bases and J by 8 bases, 9 bases remained unmatched. The CDR3 length is 15 residues. The CDR3 sequence is CASSPDRGLPDEQFF. Here the CDR3 DNA reads TGCGCCAGCAGCCCAGACAGGGGGCTACCGGATGAGCAGTTCTTC.

The rearrangement joins TRBV27 to TRBJ2-1; 8 nucleotides agree with TRBD2. The CDR3 extends over 14 amino acids. V trimming: 8 bases; J trimming: 5 bases; junction bases outside the gene matches: 8. In germline, CDR1 is MNHEY, CDR2 SMNVEV (reference sequence). The CDR3 DNA sequence: TGTGCCAGCTCCCCGGGAGGGGATCACAATGAGCAGTTCTTC. This gives the protein CASSPGGDHNEQFF.

This clone was picked up a small number of times. The V gene is TRBV28, the J gene TRBJ2-2; TRBD1 is a possible D gene (6 bases). Per the germline V gene, CDR1 is MDHEN and CDR2 is SYDVKM. V lost 7 bases and J lost 3, with 15 bases in between. This CDR3 has 15 residues. The CDR3 sequence is CASTPGDTYTGELFF. CDR3 DNA: TGTGCCAGCACCCCAGGGGACACCTACACCGGGGAGCTGTTTTTT.

In this sample, this clone turned up once. The chain uses TRBV28 and TRBJ2-4; D might be TRBD1 (6 bases). The germline V gene encodes CDR1 MDHEN and CDR2 SYDVKM. V was trimmed by 5 bases and J by 0 bases, leaving 14 bases between them. The CDR3 is made up of 16 amino acids. CDR3: CASSPFWTVAKNIQYF. The CDR3 nucleotides are TGTGCCAGCAGTCCATTCTGGACAGTAGCCAAAAACATTCAGTACTTC.

The V call is TRBV9, the J call TRBJ2-5; maybe TRBD2 (5 bases). CDR1 and CDR2 (germline): SGDLS, YYNGEE. The V and J ends lost 0 bases and 2 bases respectively, with 20 bases between them. The CDR3 contains 18 residues. The CDR3 DNA reads as TGTGCCAGCAGCGTAGGTTCTAGCCGGATAGGTGGGCAAGAGACCCAGTACTTC. This sequence encodes CASSVGSSRIGGQETQYF.

The chain carries TRBV9 and TRBJ2-1; D remains ambiguous. This CDR3 has 15 residues. The germline CDR1 and CDR2 sequences are SGDLS and YYNGEE. V was shortened by 6 bases and J by 0 bases, with 13 bases between the two germline ends. The CDR3 DNA is TGTGCCAGCACCCTAACCCACTCCTCCTACAATGAGCAGTTCTTC. Its protein product is CASTLTHSSYNEQFF.

Only a few counts were recorded for this clone. The chain carries TRBV30 and TRBJ2-2, with D maybe TRBD2 (5 bases). The ends were cut back, 5 bases at V and 5 bases at J, with 18 bases in the middle. The CDR3 spans 15 residues. Germline V lookup: CDR1 GTSNPN, CDR2 SVGIG (reference sequence). The CDR3: CAWQKNGERTGELFF. The CDR3, as DNA: TGTGCCTGGCAGAAGAACGGGGAACGGACCGGGGAGCTGTTTTTT. Full variable domain (rest looked up from reference TRBV30 and TRBJ2-2): SQTIHQWPATLVQPVGSPLSLECTVEGTSNPNLYWYRQAAGRGLQLLFYSVGIGQISSEVPQNLSASRPQDRQFILSSKKLLLSDSGFYLCAWQKNGERTGELFFGEGSRLTVL.

The genes are TRBV25-1 and TRBJ2-1; 8 positions match TRBD2. Germline-derived CDR1 and CDR2 are MGHDK and SYGVNS. V was clipped by 1 base and J by 4 bases; unmatched bases: 9. This CDR3 spans 17 amino acids. The CDR3, as DNA: TGTGCCAGCAGTGAATCGGGAGGGTCTTCAGTTTACAATGAGCAGTTCTTC. Translation: CASSESGGSSVYNEQFF.

This clone was picked up a small number of times. The chain recombines TRBV7-9 with TRBJ2-2; TRBD1 agrees at 7 bases. The CDR3 length is 17 residues. J gave up 0 bases and V 5 bases, and 9 bases lay outside the gene matches. In germline, CDR1 is SEHNR, CDR2 FQNEAQ (reference sequence). CDR3 loop: CASSTERQGPNTGELFF. The CDR3 coding sequence is TGTGCCAGCAGCACGGAAAGACAGGGCCCGAACACCGGGGAGCTGTTTTTT.

The chain joins TRBV6-1 to TRBJ2-7; perhaps TRBD1 as D (6 bases). The CDR3 covers 15 residues. Germline-derived CDR1 and CDR2 are MNHNS and SASEGT. The germline V and J ends were trimmed by 2 bases and 5 bases, with 16 bases remaining between them. The CDR3 DNA follows: TGTGCCAGCAGTGAATATACAGGGCCCTCTAACGAGCAGTACTTC. Its translation is CASSEYTGPSNEQYF.